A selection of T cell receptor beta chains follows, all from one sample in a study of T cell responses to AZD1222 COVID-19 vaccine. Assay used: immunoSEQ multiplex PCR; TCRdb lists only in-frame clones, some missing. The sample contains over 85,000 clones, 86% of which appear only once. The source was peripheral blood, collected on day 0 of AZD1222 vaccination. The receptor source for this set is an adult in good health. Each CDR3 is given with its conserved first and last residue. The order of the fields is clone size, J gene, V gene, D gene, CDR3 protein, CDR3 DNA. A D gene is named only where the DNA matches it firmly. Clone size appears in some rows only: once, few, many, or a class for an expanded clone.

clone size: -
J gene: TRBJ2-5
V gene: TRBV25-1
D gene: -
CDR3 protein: CASSEGFQETQYF
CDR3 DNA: TGTGCCAGCAGTGAGGGCTTCCAAGAGACCCAGTACTTC

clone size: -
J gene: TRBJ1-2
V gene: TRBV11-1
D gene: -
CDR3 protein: CASSLSGFYGYTF
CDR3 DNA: TGTGCCAGCAGCTTATCCGGGTTCTATGGCTACACCTTC

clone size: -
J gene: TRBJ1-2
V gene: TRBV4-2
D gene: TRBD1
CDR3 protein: CASSQDDRAGGYTF
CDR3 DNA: TGTGCCAGCAGCCAAGATGACAGGGCCGGTGGCTACACCTTC

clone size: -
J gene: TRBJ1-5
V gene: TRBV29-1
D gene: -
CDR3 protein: CSVQYRANQPQHF
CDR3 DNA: TGCAGCGTACAGTACAGGGCAAATCAGCCCCAGCATTTT

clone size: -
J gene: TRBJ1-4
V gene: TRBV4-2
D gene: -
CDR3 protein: CASGTLGPGGETNEKLFF
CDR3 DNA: TGTGCCAGCGGCACCCTGGGGCCCGGGGGCGAAACTAATGAAAAACTGTTTTTT

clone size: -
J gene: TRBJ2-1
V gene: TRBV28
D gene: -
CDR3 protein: CASIGQNLNEQFF
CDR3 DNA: TGTGCCAGTATTGGACAGAATCTCAATGAGCAGTTCTTC

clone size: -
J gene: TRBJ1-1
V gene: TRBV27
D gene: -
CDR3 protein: CASSLIGSYGTEAFF
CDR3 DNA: TGTGCCAGCAGTTTAATAGGGAGTTATGGAACTGAAGCTTTCTTT

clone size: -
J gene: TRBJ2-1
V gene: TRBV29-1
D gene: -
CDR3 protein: CSDLTHRVANNEQFF
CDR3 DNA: TGCAGCGACCTCACACATCGGGTAGCGAACAATGAGCAGTTCTTC

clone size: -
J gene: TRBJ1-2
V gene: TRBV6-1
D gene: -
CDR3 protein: CASRRGVGGYTF
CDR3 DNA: TGTGCCAGCAGAAGGGGGGTAGGGGGCTACACCTTC

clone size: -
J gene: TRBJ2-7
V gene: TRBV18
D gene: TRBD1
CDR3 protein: CASSPQRTGGAYEQYF
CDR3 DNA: TGTGCCAGCTCACCCCAGAGGACAGGGGGCGCGTACGAGCAGTACTTC

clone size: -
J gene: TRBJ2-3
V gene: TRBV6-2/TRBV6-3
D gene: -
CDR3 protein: CASSPDTTFSTDTQYF
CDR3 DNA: TGTGCCAGCAGCCCCGACACAACTTTTAGCACAGATACGCAGTATTTT

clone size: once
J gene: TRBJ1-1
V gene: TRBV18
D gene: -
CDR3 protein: CASSRQAAEAFF
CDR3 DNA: TGTGCCAGCTCACGGCAGGCTGCAGAAGCTTTCTTT

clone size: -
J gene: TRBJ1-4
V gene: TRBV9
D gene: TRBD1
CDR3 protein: CASSVVGRGVEKLFF
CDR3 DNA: TGTGCCAGCAGCGTAGTAGGCAGGGGGGTTGAAAAACTGTTTTTT

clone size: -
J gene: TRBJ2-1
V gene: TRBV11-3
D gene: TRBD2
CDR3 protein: CASSVSGYNEQFF
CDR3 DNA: TGTGCCAGCAGCGTTAGCGGGTACAATGAGCAGTTCTTC

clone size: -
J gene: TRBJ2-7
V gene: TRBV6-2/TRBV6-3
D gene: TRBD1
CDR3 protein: CASSYMGQGTSYEQYF
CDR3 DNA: TGTGCCAGCAGTTACATGGGACAGGGGACTAGCTACGAGCAGTACTTC

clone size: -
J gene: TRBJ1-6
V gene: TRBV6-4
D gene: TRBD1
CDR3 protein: CASRGQGYNSPLHF
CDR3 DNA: TGTGCCAGCAGAGGACAGGGCTATAATTCACCCCTCCACTTT

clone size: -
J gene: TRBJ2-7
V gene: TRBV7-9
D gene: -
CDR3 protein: CASSLAGRPHEQYF
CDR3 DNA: TGTGCCAGCAGCTTAGCCGGCAGGCCCCACGAGCAGTACTTC

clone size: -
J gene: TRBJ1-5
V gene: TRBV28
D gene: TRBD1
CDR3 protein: CASSQPGGTAPLW
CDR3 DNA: TGTGCCAGCAGCCAACCCGGGGGGACAGCTCCTTTATGG

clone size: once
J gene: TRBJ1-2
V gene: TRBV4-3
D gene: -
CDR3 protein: CASSQERGYGYTF
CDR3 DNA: TGCGCCAGCAGCCAAGAGAGAGGGTATGGCTACACCTTC

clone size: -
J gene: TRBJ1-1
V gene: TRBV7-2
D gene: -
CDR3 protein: CASSLLGAGNTEAFF
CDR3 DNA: TGTGCCAGCAGCTTATTAGGCGCGGGGAACACTGAAGCTTTCTTT

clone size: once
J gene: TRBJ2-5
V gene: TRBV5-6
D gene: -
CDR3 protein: CASSEGVRHSETQYF
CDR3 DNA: TGTGCCAGCAGCGAGGGGGTTCGCCATTCGGAGACCCAGTACTTC

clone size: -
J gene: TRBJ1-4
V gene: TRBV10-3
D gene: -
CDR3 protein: CAISDQGRNNEKLFF
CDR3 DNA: TGTGCCATCAGTGACCAGGGGCGGAATAATGAAAAACTGTTTTTT

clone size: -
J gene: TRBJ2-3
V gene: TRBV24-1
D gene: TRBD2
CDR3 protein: CATSGHGGAPDTQYF
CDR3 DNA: TGTGCCACCAGTGGGCACGGGGGGGCCCCAGATACGCAGTATTTT

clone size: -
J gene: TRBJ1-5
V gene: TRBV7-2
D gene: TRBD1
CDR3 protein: CASSLTGVSNQPQHF
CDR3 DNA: TGTGCCAGCAGCCTCACAGGGGTCAGCAATCAGCCCCAGCATTTT

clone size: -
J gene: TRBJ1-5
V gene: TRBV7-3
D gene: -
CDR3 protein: CASSLTAGQPQHF
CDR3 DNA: TGTGCCAGCAGCTTAACGGCTGGTCAGCCCCAGCATTTT

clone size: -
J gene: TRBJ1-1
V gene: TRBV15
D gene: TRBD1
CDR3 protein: CATSSPNRQGAMVAEAFF
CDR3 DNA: TGTGCCACCAGCAGCCCAAACCGACAGGGGGCGATGGTCGCTGAAGCTTTCTTT

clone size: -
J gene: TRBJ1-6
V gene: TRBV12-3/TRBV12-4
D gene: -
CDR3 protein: CASRQGRNSPLHF
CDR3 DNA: TGTGCCAGCAGACAGGGAAGGAATTCACCCCTCCACTTT

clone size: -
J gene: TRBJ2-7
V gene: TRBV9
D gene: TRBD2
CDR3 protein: CASSVGLAPSYEQYF
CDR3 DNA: TGTGCCAGCAGCGTAGGACTAGCCCCGTCCTACGAGCAGTACTTC

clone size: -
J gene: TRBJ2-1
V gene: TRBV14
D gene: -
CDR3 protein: CASSPLRAGGYNEQFF
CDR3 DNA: TGTGCCAGCAGCCCACTCAGGGCTGGTGGCTACAATGAGCAGTTCTTC

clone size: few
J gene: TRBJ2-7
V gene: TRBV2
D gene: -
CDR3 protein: CASSVVSGEQYF
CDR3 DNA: TGTGCCAGCAGTGTGGTAAGCGGCGAGCAGTACTTC

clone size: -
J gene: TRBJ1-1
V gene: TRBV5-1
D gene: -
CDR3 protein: CASSLFQGNTEAFF
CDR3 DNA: TGCGCCAGCAGCTTATTTCAGGGGAACACTGAAGCTTTCTTT

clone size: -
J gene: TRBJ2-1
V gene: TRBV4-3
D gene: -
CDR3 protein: CASSTPGEWNEQFF
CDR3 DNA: TGCGCCAGCAGCACGCCCGGGGAGTGGAATGAGCAGTTCTTC

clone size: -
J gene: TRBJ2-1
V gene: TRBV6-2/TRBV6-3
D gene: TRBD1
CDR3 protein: CASSHGTGGYNEQFF
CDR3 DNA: TGTGCCAGCAGCCATGGGACAGGTGGCTACAATGAGCAGTTCTTC

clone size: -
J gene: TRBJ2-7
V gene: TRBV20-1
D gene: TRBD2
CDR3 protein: CSASRGLAGYEQYF
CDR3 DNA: TGCAGTGCTAGTAGGGGACTAGCGGGCTACGAGCAGTACTTC

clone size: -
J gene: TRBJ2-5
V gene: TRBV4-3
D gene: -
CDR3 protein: CASSQELGKGLVPPKETQYF
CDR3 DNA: TGCGCCAGCAGCCAAGAGTTGGGGAAAGGCTTAGTACCCCCGAAAGAGACCCAGTACTTC

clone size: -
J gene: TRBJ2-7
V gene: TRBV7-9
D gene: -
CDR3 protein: CASSTGDSYEQYF
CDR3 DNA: TGTGCCAGCTCTACCGGAGACTCCTACGAGCAGTACTTC

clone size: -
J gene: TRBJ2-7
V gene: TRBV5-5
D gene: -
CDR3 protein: CASSWATSSYEQYF
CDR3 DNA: TGTGCCAGCAGCTGGGCCACTAGCTCCTACGAGCAGTACTTC

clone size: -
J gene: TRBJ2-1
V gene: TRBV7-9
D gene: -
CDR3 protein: CASSFPQVNNEQFF
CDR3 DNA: TGTGCCAGCAGCTTCCCTCAGGTTAACAATGAGCAGTTCTTC

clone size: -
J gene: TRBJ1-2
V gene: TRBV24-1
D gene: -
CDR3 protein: CATSDSRGFDYGYTF
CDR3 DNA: TGTGCCACCAGTGATTCCAGGGGTTTCGACTATGGCTACACCTTC

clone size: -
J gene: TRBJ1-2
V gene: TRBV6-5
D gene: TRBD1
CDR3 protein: CASNRGQGGNYGYTF
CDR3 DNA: TGTGCCAGCAATCGTGGACAGGGGGGGAACTATGGCTACACCTTC

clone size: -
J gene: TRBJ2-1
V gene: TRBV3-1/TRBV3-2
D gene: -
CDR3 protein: CASSPSWGGLRNEQFF
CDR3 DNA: TGTGCCAGCAGCCCGTCATGGGGAGGTCTTAGAAATGAGCAGTTCTTC

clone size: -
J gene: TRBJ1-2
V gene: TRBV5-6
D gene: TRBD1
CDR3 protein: CASSLDRGGYTF
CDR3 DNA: TGTGCCAGCAGCCTGGACAGGGGTGGCTACACCTTC

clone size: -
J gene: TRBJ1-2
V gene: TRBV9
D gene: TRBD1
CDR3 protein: CASSVVGTGGLDGYTF
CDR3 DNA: TGTGCCAGCAGCGTAGTTGGGACAGGGGGCTTAGATGGCTACACCTTC

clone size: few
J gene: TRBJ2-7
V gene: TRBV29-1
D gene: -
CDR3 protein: CSVESSYEQYF
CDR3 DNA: TGCAGCGTTGAGTCCAGCTACGAGCAGTACTTC

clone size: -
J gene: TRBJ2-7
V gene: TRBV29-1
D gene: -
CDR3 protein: CSVSGSGYEQYF
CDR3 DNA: TGCAGCGTTTCCGGTAGCGGATACGAGCAGTACTTC

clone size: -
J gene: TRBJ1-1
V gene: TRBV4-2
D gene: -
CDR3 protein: CASSPLGQGLNTEAFF
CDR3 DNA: TGTGCCAGCAGCCCCCTGGGGCAGGGCTTAAACACTGAAGCTTTCTTT

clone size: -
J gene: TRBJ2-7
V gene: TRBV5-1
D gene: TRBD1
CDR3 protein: CASSLNGQGSQYF
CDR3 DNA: TGCGCCAGCAGCTTAAACGGACAGGGCTCCCAGTACTTC

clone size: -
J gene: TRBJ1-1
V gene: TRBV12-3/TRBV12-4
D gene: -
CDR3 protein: CASSLLRDTEAFF
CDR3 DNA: TGTGCCAGCAGTTTGTTGAGGGACACTGAAGCTTTCTTT

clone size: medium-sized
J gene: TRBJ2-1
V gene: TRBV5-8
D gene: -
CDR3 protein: CASSLLYNEQFF
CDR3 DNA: TGTGCCAGCAGCTTGTTGTACAATGAGCAGTTCTTC

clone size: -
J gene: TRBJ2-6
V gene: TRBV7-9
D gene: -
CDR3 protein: CASSLFGRGSGANVLTF
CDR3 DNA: TGTGCCAGCAGCTTATTCGGCAGGGGATCTGGGGCCAACGTCCTGACTTTC

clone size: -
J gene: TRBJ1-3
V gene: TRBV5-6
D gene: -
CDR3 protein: CASSLDRVDTIYF
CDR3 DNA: TGTGCCAGCAGCTTGGACAGGGTGGACACCATATATTTT

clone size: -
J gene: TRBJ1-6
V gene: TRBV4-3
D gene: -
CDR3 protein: CASSQDGRVSPLHF
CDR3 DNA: TGCGCCAGCAGCCAAGATGGAAGGGTTTCACCCCTCCACTTT

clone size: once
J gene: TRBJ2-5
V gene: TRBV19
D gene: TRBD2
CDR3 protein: CASNPNRAASGRRETQYF
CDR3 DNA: TGTGCCAGTAACCCAAATAGGGCGGCTAGCGGGAGGAGAGAGACCCAGTACTTC

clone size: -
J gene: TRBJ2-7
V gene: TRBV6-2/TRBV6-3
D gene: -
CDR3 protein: CASSYGTDGPYEQYF
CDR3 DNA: TGTGCCAGCAGTTACGGGACGGACGGCCCCTACGAGCAGTACTTC

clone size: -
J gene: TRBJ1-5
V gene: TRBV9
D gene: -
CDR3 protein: CASEEVYPDQPQHF
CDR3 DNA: TGTGCCAGTGAGGAGGTTTATCCCGATCAGCCCCAGCATTTT

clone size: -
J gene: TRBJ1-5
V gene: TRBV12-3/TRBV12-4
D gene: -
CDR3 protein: CASSFGEDQPQHF
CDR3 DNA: TGTGCCAGCAGTTTTGGGGAGGATCAGCCCCAGCATTTT

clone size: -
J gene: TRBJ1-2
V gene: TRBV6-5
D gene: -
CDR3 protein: CASKSDNYGYTF
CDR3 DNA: TGTGCCAGCAAATCGGATAACTATGGCTACACCTTC

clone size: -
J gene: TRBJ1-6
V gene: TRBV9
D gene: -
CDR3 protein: CASSVGGSLHF
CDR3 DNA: TGTGCCAGCAGCGTAGGGGGTTCCCTCCACTTT

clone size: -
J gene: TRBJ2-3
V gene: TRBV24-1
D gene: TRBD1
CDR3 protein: CATSAGGVTGKSDTQYF
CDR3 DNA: TGTGCCACCAGTGCAGGTGGGGTGACAGGGAAATCAGATACGCAGTATTTT

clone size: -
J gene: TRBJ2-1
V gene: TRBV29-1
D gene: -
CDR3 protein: CSVDTNSKSNEQFF
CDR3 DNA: TGCAGCGTTGACACCAACTCGAAGAGCAATGAGCAGTTCTTC